Below, 6 T cell receptor beta chains from the same sample are listed, as sequenced in a study of T-cell reconstitution after alpha-beta-depleted transplantation in children. Unique molecular identifiers tagged the TCRbeta library. TCRdb redid the calling of the PCR reads with MiXCR, one entry per CDR3 protein. The sample contains fewer than 1 million distinct CDR3 sequences, approximately 15% of which appear only once. Sequencing used PBMCs, mostly from graft donor cells, obtained 360 days after TCRalphabeta/CD19-depleted stem cell transplant. Receptor source: a male patient between 5 and 17 years old who had a stem cell transplant for acute lymphoblastic leukemia, so the T cells may come from the graft donor.

This clonotype came up a few times. The chain combines TRBV4-1 with TRBJ2-1; 8 nucleotides agree with TRBD2. The CDR3 has 16 residues. Germline-derived CDR1 and CDR2 are MGHRA and YSYEKL. With V trimmed by 1 base and J by 3 bases, 5 bases remained unmatched. The CDR3 loop is CASSQGNGRDYNEQFF. CDR3 in DNA: TGCGCCAGCAGCCAAGGGAACGGGAGGGACTACAATGAGCAGTTCTTC.

This clonotype was observed once. V is TRBV10-3 and J is TRBJ2-3; perhaps TRBD2 as D (5 bases). The CDR3 is 15 residues long. Deletions cut 10 bases from V and 6 bases from J, with 23 bases between. CDR1 is ENHRY and CDR2 is SYGVKD in the germline V gene. CDR3 nucleotides: TGTGCCACCAGCGTCGGGGTCTCCTTTGTTGATACGCAGTATTTT. Translated, it gives CATSVGVSFVDTQYF.

This clonotype was detected only a few times. The rearrangement links TRBV5-1 to TRBJ1-1; 8 bases map to TRBD1. Looked up from germline, CDR1 is SGHRS and CDR2 is YFSETQ. This CDR3 is 13 amino acids long. With V trimmed by 7 bases and J by 4 bases, 6 bases remained unmatched. The CDR3 DNA reads as TGCGCCAGCTTCGGACAGGGCGGCACTGAAGCTTTCTTT. It codes for CASFGQGGTEAFF.

This chain links TRBV5-1 with TRBJ1-4; D call uncertain. Trimming stripped 1 base from V and 3 bases from J, with 7 bases between. The CDR3 covers 14 residues. Germline V gene data show CDR1 as SGHRS and CDR2 as YFSETQ. Written as DNA, the CDR3 is TGCGCCAGCAGCTTGTCCTCCTCTAATGAAAAACTGTTTTTT. This codes for CASSLSSSNEKLFF.

This clonotype showed up just a few times. The CDR3 region has the DNA TGCAGCGTTGGAGGGCGAGGGGGAACTGAAGCTTTCTTT. This codes for CSVGGRGGTEAFF. J is TRBJ1-1 and V is TRBV29-1; possibly TRBD1 for D (6 bases). Trimming took off 4 bases at V and 5 bases at J, with 14 bases between the two ends. The CDR3 is made up of 13 amino acids. Germline values: CDR1 SQVTM, CDR2 ANQGSEA.

The CDR3 spells CASSYGIAGGGDTQYF. The CDR3 region has the DNA TGTGCCAGCAGTTACGGGATAGCGGGAGGGGGAGATACGCAGTATTTT. V gene TRBV6-5 combines with J gene TRBJ2-3; 11 bases are a match to TRBD2. Germline CDR1 reads MNHEY; CDR2 reads SVGAGI. V lost 2 bases and J lost 5; bases outside the gene matches: 6. This CDR3 comprises 16 residues.